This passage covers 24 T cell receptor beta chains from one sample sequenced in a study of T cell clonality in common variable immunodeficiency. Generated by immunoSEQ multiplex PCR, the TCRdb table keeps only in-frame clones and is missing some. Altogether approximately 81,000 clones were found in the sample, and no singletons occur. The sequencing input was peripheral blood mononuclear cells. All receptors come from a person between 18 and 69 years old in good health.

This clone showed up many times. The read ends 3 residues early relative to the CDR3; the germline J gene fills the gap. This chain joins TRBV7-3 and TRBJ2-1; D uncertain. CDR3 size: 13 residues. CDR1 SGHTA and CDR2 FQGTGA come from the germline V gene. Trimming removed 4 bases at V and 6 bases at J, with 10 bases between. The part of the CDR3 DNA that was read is TGTGCCAGCAGCTCAATTCCCGGCAATGAG. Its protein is CASSSIPGNE. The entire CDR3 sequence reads CASSSIPGNEQFF. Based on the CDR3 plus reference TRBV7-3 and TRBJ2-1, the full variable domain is GAGVSQTPSNKVTEKGKYVELRCDPISGHTALYWYRQSLGQGPEFLIYFQGTGAADDSGLPNDRFFAVRPEGSVSTLKIQRTERGDSAVYLCASSSIPGNEQFFGPGTRLTVL.

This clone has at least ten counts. CDR3 DNA, as far as it was read: TGTGCCAGCACAAAGGCGGGGGGAAACACCGGGGAG. As protein: CASTKAGGNTGE. The CDR3, in full, reads CASTKAGGNTGELFF. V usage is TRBV6-2 or TRBV6-3 and J usage is TRBJ2-2, with 8 bases that match TRBD2. The read stops 3 residues short of the end of the CDR3; the missing end is completed from the germline J gene. Germline-derived CDR1 and CDR2 are MNHEY and SVGEGT. The CDR3 consists of 15 residues. The V segment lost 7 bases and the J segment 2 bases; nucleotides outside the gene matches: 6.

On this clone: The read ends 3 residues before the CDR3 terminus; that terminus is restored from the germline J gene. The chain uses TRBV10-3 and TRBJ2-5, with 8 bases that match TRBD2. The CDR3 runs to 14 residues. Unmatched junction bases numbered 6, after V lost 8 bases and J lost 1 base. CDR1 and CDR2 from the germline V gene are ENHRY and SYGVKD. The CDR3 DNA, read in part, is TGTGCCATCTGCCCCGGGAGGGGCCAAGAGACC. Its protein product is CAICPGRGQET. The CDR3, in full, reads CAICPGRGQETQYF.

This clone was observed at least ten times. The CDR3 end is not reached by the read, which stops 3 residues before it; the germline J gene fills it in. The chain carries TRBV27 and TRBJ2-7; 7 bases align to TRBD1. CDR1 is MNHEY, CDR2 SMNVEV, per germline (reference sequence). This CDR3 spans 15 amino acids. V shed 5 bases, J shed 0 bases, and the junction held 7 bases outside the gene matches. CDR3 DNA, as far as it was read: TGTGCCAGCAGTCTTACGGGACAGCACTCCTACGAG. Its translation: CASSLTGQHSYE. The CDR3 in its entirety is CASSLTGQHSYEQYF.

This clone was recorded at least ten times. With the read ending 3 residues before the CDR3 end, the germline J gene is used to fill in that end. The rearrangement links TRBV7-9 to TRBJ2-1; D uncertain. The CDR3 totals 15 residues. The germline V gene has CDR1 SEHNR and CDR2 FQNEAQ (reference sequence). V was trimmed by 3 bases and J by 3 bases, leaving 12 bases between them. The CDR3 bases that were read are TGTGCCAGCAGCTTTGGGCACCATAGCTACAATGAG. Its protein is CASSFGHHSYNE. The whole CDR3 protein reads CASSFGHHSYNEQFF.

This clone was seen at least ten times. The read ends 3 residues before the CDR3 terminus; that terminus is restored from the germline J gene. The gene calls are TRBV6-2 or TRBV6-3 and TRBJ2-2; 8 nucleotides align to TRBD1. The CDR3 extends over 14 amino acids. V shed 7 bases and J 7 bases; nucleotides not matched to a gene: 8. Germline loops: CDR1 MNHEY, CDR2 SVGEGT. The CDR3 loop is CASIQTGAGGELFF. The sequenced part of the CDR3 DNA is TGTGCCAGCATCCAGACAGGGGCGGGCGGGGAG.

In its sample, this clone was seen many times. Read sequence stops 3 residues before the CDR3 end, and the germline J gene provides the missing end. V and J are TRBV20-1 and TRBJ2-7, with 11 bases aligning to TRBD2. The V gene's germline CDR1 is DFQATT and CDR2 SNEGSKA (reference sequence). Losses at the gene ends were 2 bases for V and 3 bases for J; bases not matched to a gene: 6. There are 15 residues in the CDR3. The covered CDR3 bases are TGCAGTGCTAGAAATCTAGCGGGGGGAGACTACGAG. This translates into CSARNLAGGDYE. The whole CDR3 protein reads CSARNLAGGDYEQYF.

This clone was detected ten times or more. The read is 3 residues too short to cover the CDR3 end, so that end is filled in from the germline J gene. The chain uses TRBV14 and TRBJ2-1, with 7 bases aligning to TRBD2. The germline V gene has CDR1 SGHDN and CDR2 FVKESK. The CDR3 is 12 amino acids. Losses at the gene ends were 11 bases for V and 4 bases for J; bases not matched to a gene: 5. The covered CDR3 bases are TGTGCCTCGGGGGGACCGTACAATGAG. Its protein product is CASGGPYNE. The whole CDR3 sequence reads CASGGPYNEQFF.

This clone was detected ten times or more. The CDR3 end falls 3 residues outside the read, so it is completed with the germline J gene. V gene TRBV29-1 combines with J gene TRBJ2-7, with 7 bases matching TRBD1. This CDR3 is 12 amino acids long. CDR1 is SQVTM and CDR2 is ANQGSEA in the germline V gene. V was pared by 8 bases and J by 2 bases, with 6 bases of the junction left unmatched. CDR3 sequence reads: CSTGTDPYEQYF. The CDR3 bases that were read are TGCAGCACCGGGACAGACCCCTACGAG.

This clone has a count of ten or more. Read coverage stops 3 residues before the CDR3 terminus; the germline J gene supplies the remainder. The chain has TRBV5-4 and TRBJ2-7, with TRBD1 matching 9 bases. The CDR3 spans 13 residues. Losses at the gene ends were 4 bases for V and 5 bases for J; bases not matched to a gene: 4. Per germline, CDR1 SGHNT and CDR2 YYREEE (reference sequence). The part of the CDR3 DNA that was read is TGTGCCAGCAGCAGGACAGGGGCGAACGAG. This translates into CASSRTGANE. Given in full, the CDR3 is CASSRTGANEQYF.

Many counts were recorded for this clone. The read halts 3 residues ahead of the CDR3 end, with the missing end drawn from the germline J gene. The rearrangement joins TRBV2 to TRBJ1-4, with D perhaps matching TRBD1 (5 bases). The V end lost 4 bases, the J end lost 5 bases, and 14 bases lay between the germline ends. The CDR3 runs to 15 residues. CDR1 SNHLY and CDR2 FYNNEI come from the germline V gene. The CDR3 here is CASSGWTGVNEKLFF. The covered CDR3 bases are TGTGCCAGCAGTGGATGGACGGGGGTAAATGAAAAA.

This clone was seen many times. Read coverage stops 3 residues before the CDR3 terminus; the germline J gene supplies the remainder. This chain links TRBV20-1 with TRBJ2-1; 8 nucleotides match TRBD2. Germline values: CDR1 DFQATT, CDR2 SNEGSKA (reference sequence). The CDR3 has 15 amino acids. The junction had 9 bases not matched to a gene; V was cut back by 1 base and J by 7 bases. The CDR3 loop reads CSARGYGLAINEQFF. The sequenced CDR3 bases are TGCAGTGCTAGAGGGTATGGACTAGCAATAAATGAG.

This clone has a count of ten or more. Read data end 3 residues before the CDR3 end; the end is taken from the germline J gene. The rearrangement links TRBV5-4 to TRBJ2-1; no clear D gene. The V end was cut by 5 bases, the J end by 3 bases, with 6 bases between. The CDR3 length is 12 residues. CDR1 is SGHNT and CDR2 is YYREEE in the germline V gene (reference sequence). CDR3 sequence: CASSSIYNEQFF. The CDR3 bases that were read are TGTGCCAGCAGTTCCATCTACAATGAG.

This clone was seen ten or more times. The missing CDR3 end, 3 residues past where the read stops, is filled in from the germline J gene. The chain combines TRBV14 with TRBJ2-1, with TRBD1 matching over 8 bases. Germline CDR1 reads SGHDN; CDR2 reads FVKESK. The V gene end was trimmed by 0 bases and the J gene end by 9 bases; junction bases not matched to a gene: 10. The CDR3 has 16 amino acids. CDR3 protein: CASSQEKGTGTFEQFF. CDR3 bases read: TGTGCCAGCAGCCAAGAAAAGGGGACAGGCACCTTTGAG.

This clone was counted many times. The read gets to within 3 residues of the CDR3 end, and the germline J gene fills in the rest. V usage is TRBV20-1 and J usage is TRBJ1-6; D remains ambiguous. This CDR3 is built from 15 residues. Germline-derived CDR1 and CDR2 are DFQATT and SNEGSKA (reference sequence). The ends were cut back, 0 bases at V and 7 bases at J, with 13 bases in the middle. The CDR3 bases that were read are TGCAGTGCTAGAGAAGGAAGCGGATGGAATTCACCC. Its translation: CSAREGSGWNSP. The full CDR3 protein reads CSAREGSGWNSPLHF.

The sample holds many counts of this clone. CDR3 in amino acids: CSASQGWEKLFF. The covered CDR3 bases are TGCAGTGCTAGCCAGGGTTGGGAAAAA. V is TRBV20-1 and J is TRBJ1-4, with D perhaps matching TRBD1 (5 bases). With the read ending 3 residues before the CDR3 end, the germline J gene is used to fill in that end. Germline CDR1 DFQATT, CDR2 SNEGSKA (reference sequence). This CDR3 comprises 12 residues. Deletions cut 3 bases from V and 8 bases from J, with 10 bases between.

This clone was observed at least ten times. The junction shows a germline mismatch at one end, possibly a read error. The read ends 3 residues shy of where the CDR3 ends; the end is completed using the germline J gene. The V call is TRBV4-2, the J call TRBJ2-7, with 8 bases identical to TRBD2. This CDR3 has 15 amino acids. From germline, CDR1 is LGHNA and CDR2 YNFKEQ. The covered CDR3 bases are TGCGCCAGCAGCCAAGATCTTAGCGGGACTTACGAG. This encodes CASSQDLSGTYE. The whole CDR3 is CASSQDLSGTYEQYF.

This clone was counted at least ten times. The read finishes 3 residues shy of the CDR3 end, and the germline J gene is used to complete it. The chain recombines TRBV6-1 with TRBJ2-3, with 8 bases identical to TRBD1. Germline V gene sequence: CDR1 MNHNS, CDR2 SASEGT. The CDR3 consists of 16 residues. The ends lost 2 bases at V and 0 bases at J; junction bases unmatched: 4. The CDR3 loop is CASSELRTGSTDTQYF. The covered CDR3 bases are TGTGCCAGCAGTGAATTGCGGACAGGGAGCACAGATACG.

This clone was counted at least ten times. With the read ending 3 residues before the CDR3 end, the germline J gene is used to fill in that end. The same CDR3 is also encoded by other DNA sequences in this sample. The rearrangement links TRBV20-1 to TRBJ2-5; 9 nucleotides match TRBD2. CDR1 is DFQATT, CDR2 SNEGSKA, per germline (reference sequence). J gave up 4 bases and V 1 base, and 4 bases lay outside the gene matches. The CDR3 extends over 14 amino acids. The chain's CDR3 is CSARAASGIETQYF. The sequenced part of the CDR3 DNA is TGCAGTGCTAGAGCGGCTAGCGGGATAGAGACC.

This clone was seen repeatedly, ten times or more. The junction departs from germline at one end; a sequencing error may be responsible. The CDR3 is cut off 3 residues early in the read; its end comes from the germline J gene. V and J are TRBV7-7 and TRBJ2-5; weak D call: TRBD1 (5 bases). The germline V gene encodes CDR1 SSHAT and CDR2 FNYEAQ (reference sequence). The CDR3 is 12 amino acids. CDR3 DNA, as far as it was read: TGTGCTAGCAGCTCCCACAGGGAGACC. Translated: CASSSHRET. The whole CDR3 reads CASSSHRETQYF.

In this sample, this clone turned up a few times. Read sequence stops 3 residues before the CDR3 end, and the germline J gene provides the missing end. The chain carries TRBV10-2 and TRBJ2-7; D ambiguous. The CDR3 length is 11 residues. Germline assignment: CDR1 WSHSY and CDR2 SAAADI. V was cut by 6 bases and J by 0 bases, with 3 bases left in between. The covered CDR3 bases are TGCGCCAGCAGAGGCTCCTACGAG. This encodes CASRGSYE. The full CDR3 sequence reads CASRGSYEQYF.

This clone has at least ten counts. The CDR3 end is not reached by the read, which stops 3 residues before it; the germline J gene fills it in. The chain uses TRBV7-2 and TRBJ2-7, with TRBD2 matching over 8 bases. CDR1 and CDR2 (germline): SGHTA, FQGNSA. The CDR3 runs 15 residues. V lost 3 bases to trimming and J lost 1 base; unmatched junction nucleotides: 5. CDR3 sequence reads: CASSFSAGASYEQYF. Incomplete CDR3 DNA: TGTGCCAGCAGCTTTTCAGCGGGGGCGTCCTACGAG. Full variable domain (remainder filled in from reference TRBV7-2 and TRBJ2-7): GAGVSQSPSNKVTEKGKDVELRCDPISGHTALYWYRQSLGQGLEFLIYFQGNSAPDKSGLPSDRFSAERTGGSVSTLTIQRTQQEDSAVYLCASSFSAGASYEQYFGPGTRLTVT.

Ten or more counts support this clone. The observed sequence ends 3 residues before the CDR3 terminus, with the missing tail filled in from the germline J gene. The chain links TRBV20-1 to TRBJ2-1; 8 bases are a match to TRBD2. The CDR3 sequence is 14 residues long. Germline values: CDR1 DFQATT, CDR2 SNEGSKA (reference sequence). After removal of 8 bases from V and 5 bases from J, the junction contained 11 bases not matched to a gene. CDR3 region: CSLGKSGRDNEQFF. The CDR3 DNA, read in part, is TGCAGTCTAGGGAAGAGCGGGAGAGACAATGAG.

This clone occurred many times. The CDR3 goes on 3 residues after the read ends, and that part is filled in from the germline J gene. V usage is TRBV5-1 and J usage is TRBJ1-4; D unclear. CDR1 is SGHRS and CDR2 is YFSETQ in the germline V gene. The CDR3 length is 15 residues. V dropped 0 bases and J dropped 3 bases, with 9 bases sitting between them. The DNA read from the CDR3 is TGCGCCAGCAGCTTGGGGGCGACCTCTAATGAAAAA. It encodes CASSLGATSNEK. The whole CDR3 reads CASSLGATSNEKLFF.